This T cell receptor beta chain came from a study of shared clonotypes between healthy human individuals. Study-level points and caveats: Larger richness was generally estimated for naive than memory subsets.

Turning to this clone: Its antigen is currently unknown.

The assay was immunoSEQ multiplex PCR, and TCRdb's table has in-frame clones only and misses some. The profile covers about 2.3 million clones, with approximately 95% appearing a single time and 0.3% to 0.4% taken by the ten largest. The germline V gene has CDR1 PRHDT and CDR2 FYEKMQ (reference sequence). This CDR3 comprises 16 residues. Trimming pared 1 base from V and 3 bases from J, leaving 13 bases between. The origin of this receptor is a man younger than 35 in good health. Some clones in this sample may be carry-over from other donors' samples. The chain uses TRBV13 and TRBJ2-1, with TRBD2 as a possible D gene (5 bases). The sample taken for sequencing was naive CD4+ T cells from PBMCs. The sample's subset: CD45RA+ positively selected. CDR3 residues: CASSLAAAGRYNEQFF. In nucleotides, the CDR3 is TGTGCCAGCAGCTTAGCAGCGGCGGGCCGCTACAATGAGCAGTTCTTC.